This entry describes one T cell receptor beta chain. Its target is unknown. Generated by immunoSEQ multiplex PCR, the TCRdb table keeps only in-frame clones and is missing some. The sample records around 70,000 clones, 75% to 90% being singletons. This sample is drawn from a study of OX40 agonist ivuxolimab in advanced cancers. Study summary: Patients receiving dose escalation had hepatocellular carcinoma, melanoma, renal cell or head and neck cancer. Of the patients, three showed partial responses, one with hepatocellular carcinoma and two with cutaneous melanoma. Having had anti-PD-1, anti-PD-L1 or anti-CTLA-4 therapy before was allowed, and roughly 40% had some.

Study findings and constraints: The average count of expanded clones was higher among CD8+ T cells than among CD4+.

With V trimmed by 1 base and J by 4 bases, 7 bases remained unmatched. CDR3 length: 16 residues. From germline, CDR1 is LGHNT and CDR2 FRNRAP. The receptor was derived from an adult with an advanced solid tumor such as melanoma, head and neck, liver or kidney cancer. The chain recombines TRBV12-5 with TRBJ2-5; TRBD1 aligns across 9 bases. The sequencing used CD4+ or CD8+ T cells sorted from blood, collected in a trial of the OX40 agonist ivuxolimab. CDR3 protein: CASGLGTGTGRETQYF. The DNA for the CDR3 is TGTGCTAGTGGTTTGGGGACCGGGACAGGGAGAGAGACCCAGTACTTC.